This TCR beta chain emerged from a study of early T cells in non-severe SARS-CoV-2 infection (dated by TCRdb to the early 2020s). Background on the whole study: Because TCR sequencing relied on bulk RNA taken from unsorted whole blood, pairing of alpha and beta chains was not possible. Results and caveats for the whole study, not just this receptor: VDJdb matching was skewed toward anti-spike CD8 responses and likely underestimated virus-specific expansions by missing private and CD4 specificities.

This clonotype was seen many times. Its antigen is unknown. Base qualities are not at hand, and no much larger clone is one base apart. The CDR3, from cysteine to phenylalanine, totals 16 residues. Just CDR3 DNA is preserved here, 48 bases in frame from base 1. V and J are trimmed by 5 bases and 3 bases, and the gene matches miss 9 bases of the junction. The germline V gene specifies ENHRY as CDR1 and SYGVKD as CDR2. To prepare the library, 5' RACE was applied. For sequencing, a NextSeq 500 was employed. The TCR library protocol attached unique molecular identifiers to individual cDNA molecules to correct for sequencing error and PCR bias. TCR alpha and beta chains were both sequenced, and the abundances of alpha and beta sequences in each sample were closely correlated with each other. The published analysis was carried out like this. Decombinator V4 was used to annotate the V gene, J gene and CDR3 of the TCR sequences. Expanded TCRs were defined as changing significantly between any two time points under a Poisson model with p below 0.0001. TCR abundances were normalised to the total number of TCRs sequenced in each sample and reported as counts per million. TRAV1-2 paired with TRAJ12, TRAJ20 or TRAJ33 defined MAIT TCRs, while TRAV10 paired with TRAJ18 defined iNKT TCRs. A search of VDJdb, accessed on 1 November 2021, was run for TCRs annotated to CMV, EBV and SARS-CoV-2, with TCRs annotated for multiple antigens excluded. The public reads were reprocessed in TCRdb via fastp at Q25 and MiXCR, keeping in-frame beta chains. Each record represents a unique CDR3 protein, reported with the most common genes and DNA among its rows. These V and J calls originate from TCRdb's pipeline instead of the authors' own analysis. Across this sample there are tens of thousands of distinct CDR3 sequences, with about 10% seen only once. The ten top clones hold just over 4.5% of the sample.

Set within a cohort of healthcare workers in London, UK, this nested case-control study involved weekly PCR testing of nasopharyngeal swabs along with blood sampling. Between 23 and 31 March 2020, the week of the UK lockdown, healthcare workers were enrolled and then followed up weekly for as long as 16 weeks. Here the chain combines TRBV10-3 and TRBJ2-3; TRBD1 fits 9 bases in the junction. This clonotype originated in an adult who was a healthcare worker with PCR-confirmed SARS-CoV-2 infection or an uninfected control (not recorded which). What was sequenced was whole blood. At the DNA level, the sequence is TGTGCCATCAGTATTTCCGGACAGGGGTATACAGATACGCAGTATTTT. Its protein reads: CAISISGQGYTDTQYF.